This is a list of T cell receptor beta chains from one sample in a study of blood T cell repertoires in COVID-19. Here immunoSEQ multiplex PCR was the method, and the copy in TCRdb shows in-frame clones only, minus some. The table has more than 350,000 clones, about 88% seen once; the top ten hold approximately 1.5%. The source material was PBMCs or T cells enriched from blood (not recorded which). All receptors derive from a woman aged 18-35 years who had been exposed to COVID-19. Each CDR3 is given with its conserved first and last residue. The D gene is left open where the match is weak. Part of the rows lack a size; the others show once, few, many or a class for expanded clones.

clone_size	v_call	j_call	d_call	cdr3_aa	cdr3_nt
-	TRBV5-6	TRBJ2-1	TRBD2	CASRGSGRALSYNEQFF	TGTGCCAGCAGAGGAAGCGGGAGGGCTCTTTCCTACAATGAGCAGTTCTTC
-	TRBV7-6	TRBJ2-6	TRBD1	CASSLVTGGAGANVLTF	TGTGCCAGCAGCTTAGTTACAGGGGGCGCTGGGGCCAACGTCCTGACTTTC
-	TRBV20-1	TRBJ1-2	-	CSSSYGYTF	TGCAGTTCTTCCTATGGCTACACCTTC
-	TRBV6-5	TRBJ1-2	TRBD1	CASRLTGVWGYTF	TGTGCCAGCAGACTCACAGGGGTGTGGGGCTACACCTTC
-	TRBV3-1/TRBV3-2	TRBJ1-1	-	CASSPQTTGTEAFF	TGTGCCAGCAGCCCGCAAACGACGGGCACTGAAGCTTTCTTT
-	TRBV9	TRBJ2-3	-	CASSVVSGTTTDTQYF	TGTGCCAGCAGCGTAGTGAGCGGGACAACCACAGATACGCAGTATTTT
-	TRBV11-2	TRBJ2-7	TRBD2	CASSLGPGGAYEQYF	TGTGCCAGCAGCTTAGGTCCGGGGGGGGCCTACGAGCAGTACTTC
-	TRBV13	TRBJ1-6	-	CASSPGISGSPLHF	TGTGCCAGCAGCCCCGGGATCTCGGGGTCACCCCTCCACTTT
-	TRBV10-3	TRBJ1-2	TRBD1	CATERPGQGEGYTF	TGTGCCACCGAGAGACCGGGACAGGGTGAGGGCTACACCTTC
-	TRBV5-3	TRBJ2-2	TRBD1	CARSQKSRTGTNTGELFF	TGTGCCAGAAGCCAGAAATCACGGACAGGCACGAACACCGGGGAGCTGTTTTTT
-	TRBV2	TRBJ1-2	TRBD1	CASSATGLVYGYTF	TGTGCCAGCAGCGCGACAGGGTTGGTCTATGGCTACACCTTC
-	TRBV5-1	TRBJ1-1	-	CASRLGVEAFF	TGCGCCAGCAGGCTAGGGGTTGAAGCTTTCTTT
once	TRBV2	TRBJ2-3	-	CASRQGSDTQYF	TGTGCCAGCAGGCAGGGGTCAGATACGCAGTATTTT
-	TRBV7-9	TRBJ2-1	-	CASRGAQSLHNEQFF	TGTGCCAGTCGGGGGGCCCAAAGCTTACACAATGAGCAGTTCTTC
-	TRBV7-2	TRBJ1-2	TRBD1	CASSYRVTGDYGYTF	TGTGCCAGCAGCTACCGAGTGACAGGGGACTATGGCTACACCTTC
once	TRBV7-8	TRBJ1-3	TRBD1	CASSPYTGGSWNTIYF	TGTGCCAGCAGCCCATACACAGGGGGTTCTTGGAACACCATATATTTT
-	TRBV9	TRBJ1-1	-	CASSVGGGVNTEAFF	TGTGCCAGCAGCGTAGGCGGGGGAGTGAACACTGAAGCTTTCTTT
-	TRBV5-1	TRBJ2-2	-	CASSLLGSGELFF	TGCGCCAGCAGCTTGTTGGGCTCCGGGGAGCTGTTTTTT
few	TRBV19	TRBJ1-1	TRBD1	CASNLGQGATEAFF	TGTGCCAGTAACTTGGGACAGGGGGCCACTGAAGCTTTCTTT
-	TRBV6-5	TRBJ2-5	-	CASPTPWGRETQYF	TGTGCCAGCCCTACCCCGTGGGGGCGAGAGACCCAGTACTTC
-	TRBV18	TRBJ1-1	-	CASSPRTATGKIYVRNTEAFF	TGTGCCAGCTCACCAAGGACAGCAACAGGGAAGATTTACGTCAGGAACACTGAAGCTTTCTTT
-	TRBV7-2	TRBJ2-7	TRBD2	CASSYLAGGLYEQYF	TGTGCCAGCAGCTACCTAGCGGGAGGACTCTACGAGCAGTACTTC
-	TRBV24-1	TRBJ2-3	TRBD1	CATSGTTGGRDTQYF	TGTGCCACCAGCGGAACTACAGGGGGCAGAGATACGCAGTATTTT
-	TRBV7-6	TRBJ2-5	-	CASSHRAQETQYF	TGTGCCAGCAGCCACAGGGCCCAAGAGACCCAGTACTTC
few	TRBV24-1	TRBJ2-3	TRBD1	CATSETAGTVTDTQYF	TGTGCCACCAGTGAAACGGCCGGGACAGTCACAGATACGCAGTATTTT
once	TRBV28	TRBJ2-1	TRBD2	CASTIGTSGNNEQFF	TGTGCCAGCACCATTGGGACTAGCGGAAACAATGAGCAGTTCTTC
-	TRBV28	TRBJ2-7	TRBD2	CASSLLAVYYEQYF	TGTGCCAGCAGTTTACTAGCGGTTTACTACGAGCAGTACTTC
-	TRBV12-3/TRBV12-4	TRBJ1-1	-	CASSLGQATEAFF	TGTGCCAGCAGTTTAGGACAGGCCACTGAAGCTTTCTTT
-	TRBV13	TRBJ2-3	TRBD1	CASSYRQGSTDTQYF	TGTGCCAGCAGCTACCGACAGGGGAGCACAGATACGCAGTATTTT
-	TRBV13	TRBJ2-1	TRBD2	CASSLGAGGPNEQFF	TGTGCCAGCAGCTTAGGGGCGGGAGGGCCTAATGAGCAGTTCTTC
-	TRBV7-2	TRBJ2-5	TRBD2	CASSLWGLAEETQYF	TGTGCCAGCAGCTTATGGGGACTAGCGGAAGAGACCCAGTACTTC
-	TRBV4-1	TRBJ1-2	-	CASSPSQGLGYGYTF	TGCGCCAGCAGCCCAAGCCAGGGTCTGGGCTATGGCTACACCTTC
-	TRBV14	TRBJ2-1	TRBD2	CASSQDPTSGPFF	TGTGCCAGCAGCCAAGATCCCACTAGCGGTCCCTTCTTC
-	TRBV25-1	TRBJ1-2	-	CASRNEVTDGYTF	TGTGCCAGCAGAAATGAGGTAACGGATGGCTACACCTTC
-	TRBV7-9	TRBJ2-7	TRBD2	CASSSFQTSGGAGSYEQYF	TGTGCCAGCAGCTCTTTTCAGACTAGCGGGGGGGCCGGATCCTACGAGCAGTACTTC
-	TRBV7-9	TRBJ1-1	-	CASSENTENTEAFF	TGTGCCAGCAGCGAAAATACAGAGAACACTGAAGCTTTCTTT
-	TRBV14	TRBJ2-5	-	CASSQVKGAGETQYF	TGTGCCAGCAGCCAAGTGAAAGGGGCAGGGGAGACCCAGTACTTC
once	TRBV20-1	TRBJ2-3	-	CSASQALGLDTQYF	TGCAGTGCTAGTCAGGCCTTAGGTCTAGATACGCAGTATTTT
-	TRBV9	TRBJ2-7	-	CASSVAQAYTDEQYF	TGTGCCAGCAGCGTAGCTCAGGCCTATACAGACGAGCAGTACTTC
-	TRBV7-9	TRBJ2-1	TRBD2	CASSLVVAGVDEQFF	TGTGCCAGCAGCTTAGTCGTAGCGGGAGTTGATGAGCAGTTCTTC
-	TRBV14	TRBJ2-1	TRBD2	CASSQEYGGGARSYNEQFF	TGTGCCAGCAGCCAAGAGTATGGCGGGGGGGCTAGGTCCTACAATGAGCAGTTCTTC
-	TRBV28	TRBJ2-7	TRBD2	CASSLVAGGSYEQYF	TGTGCCAGCAGTTTAGTAGCGGGAGGAAGCTACGAGCAGTACTTC
-	TRBV28	TRBJ1-4	-	CAITQGWGEKLFF	TGTGCCATTACCCAGGGGTGGGGTGAAAAACTGTTTTTT
-	TRBV27	TRBJ1-3	-	CASGQAHESATIYF	TGTGCCAGCGGCCAGGCCCATGAGTCGGCCACCATATATTTT
-	TRBV6-5	TRBJ1-5	-	CASSYPDQPQHF	TGTGCCAGCAGTTACCCAGATCAGCCCCAGCATTTT
-	TRBV10-2	TRBJ1-1	TRBD1	CASRDRGPRTEAFF	TGCGCCAGCAGGGACAGGGGGCCGCGAACTGAAGCTTTCTTT
-	TRBV23-1	TRBJ1-1	-	CASSQSRGRGTEAFF	TGCGCCAGCAGTCAATCGCGGGGGCGCGGAACTGAAGCTTTCTTT
-	TRBV3-1/TRBV3-2	TRBJ2-7	-	CASSLTTGREQYF	TGTGCCAGCAGCCTAACTACAGGGCGGGAGCAGTACTTC
-	TRBV6-5	TRBJ2-7	TRBD2	CASSQTSAYEQYF	TGTGCCAGCAGCCAAACTAGCGCCTACGAGCAGTACTTC
-	TRBV19	TRBJ2-3	-	CASSIYGQGLSDTQYF	TGTGCCAGTAGTATTTATGGGCAGGGGTTGTCAGATACGCAGTATTTT
-	TRBV19	TRBJ2-3	-	CASSSGPDTQYF	TGTGCCAGTAGTAGTGGCCCAGATACGCAGTATTTT
-	TRBV2	TRBJ1-2	TRBD1	CASSGLGQGANGYTF	TGTGCCAGCAGTGGTTTGGGACAGGGGGCGAATGGCTACACCTTC
-	TRBV4-2	TRBJ2-7	-	CASSQVNSYEQYF	TGTGCCAGCAGCCAAGTTAACTCCTACGAGCAGTACTTC
-	TRBV5-1	TRBJ1-2	-	CASSLFEGVGGYTF	TGCGCCAGCAGCTTGTTTGAGGGTGTGGGTGGCTACACCTTC
-	TRBV28	TRBJ1-4	-	CASSSPPRRCFF	TGTGCCAGCAGTTCCCCCCCAAGGCGGTGCTTTTTT
once	TRBV28	TRBJ1-1	TRBD1	CASSPQGVVDTEAFF	TGTGCCAGCAGTCCACAGGGGGTGGTGGACACTGAAGCTTTCTTT
-	TRBV4-1	TRBJ1-6	-	CASSPEGSYNSPLHF	TGCGCCAGCAGCCCGGAGGGCTCCTATAATTCACCCCTCCACTTT
-	TRBV27	TRBJ2-7	-	CASSLGRDYEQYF	TGTGCCAGCAGTTTGGGCAGAGACTACGAGCAGTACTTC
-	TRBV18	TRBJ2-7	-	CASRGYTYEQYF	TGTGCCAGCAGAGGGTATACCTACGAGCAGTACTTC
few	TRBV12-3/TRBV12-4	TRBJ2-2	-	CASSWGTGGELFF	TGTGCCAGCAGTTGGGGGACTGGCGGGGAGCTGTTTTTT